This T cell receptor beta chain stems from a study of shared clonotypes between healthy human individuals (dated by TCRdb to about 2020). Broadly, across the study: The cohort comprised two women and three men aged 18 to 49 years. For each donor, CD4 naive and CD4 memory were each given three plates, CD8 naive was given two plates, and CD8 memory was given one plate. To estimate repertoire size and how much clonotypes are shared between individuals, the study performed deep sequencing of blood TCR repertoires from roughly five healthy adults. To increase sequencing depth and limit assay-specific biases, TCR repertoire library preparation and sequencing were carried out by different laboratories using diverse techniques. Between about 0.8 and 9.5 billion PBMCs per donor were obtained by leukapheresis. Broader findings and caveats from the paper: About 5% of naive CD4, around 3.5% of naive CD8, 2% to 2.5% of memory CD4, and over 0.35% of memory CD8 clonotypes were shared across a few donors. Even with the large sequencing depth, rarefaction of the sorted-subset datasets indicated that sequencing was incomplete. Estimated clonotype richness was generally larger for naive than for memory subsets. Because the study included only a small number of donors, the genetic and exposure-history diversity represented was limited. Pairwise subsampling indicated that sequencing depth was expected to affect the degree of clonotype sharing among donors. Sampling was limited to blood, and TCR repertoires in tissue likely differ from TCR repertoires in blood. Higher generation probabilities were observed for clonotypes shared by all four sorted-subset donors than for non-shared clonotypes.

Using the deep immunoSEQ assay, multiplex PCR amplified TCR CDR3 regions from genomic DNA. For each cell subset, the extracted genomic DNA was distributed evenly across all wells of several immunoSEQ 96-well plates, and each plate served as one replicate. For sorted subsets, about 200 ng genomic DNA, equal to 30,000 or so T cell genomes, was loaded into each replicate PCR. Purified libraries were measured with a Qubit 3.0 fluorometer, size-checked on a Bioanalyzer 2100, and measured again with the KAPA Library Quantification kit. Every immunoSEQ 96-well plate was sequenced on a dedicated single-read 150-cycle Illumina NextSeq 550 flow cell. The paper's data handling went like this. Because the immunoSEQ output included only junctional sequences and no quality scores, the filtering could not be the same as the filtering used for full-length reads. To assign V/J genes and CDR3, sequences were annotated against IMGT germline references using PyIR, a Python wrapper for IgBLAST v1.9. Reads were filtered out if the reads had weak V/J assignments (E-value above 1e-6), no CDR3, stop codons, out-of-frame junctions, or ambiguous translated residues. V3J clonotypes were defined as sequences sharing the same inferred V gene, J gene, and CDR3 amino acid sequence. Percentage overlap between repertoires was calculated by dividing the number of shared unique clonotypes by the size of the smaller repertoire. Repertoire richness was assessed with RTK rarefaction, the Chao1 estimator, and Recon v2.1 estimates of unobserved clonotypes. OLGA was used to compute generation probabilities for all TCRbeta clonotypes that the gDNA method yielded from a few donors. The immuneACCESS repertoire file appears here via TCRdb, limited to in-frame rearrangements. These files lack a portion of the clones; in checked studies, under half of the deficit traces to unresolved V genes, and the cause of the others is not known. V, J and clone size reflect that table, while D and trimming were determined from the DNA. The sample contains 2 million to 2.5 million clones, 93% of them found a single time. Under 0.45% of the sample comes from the top ten.

Points on this clone: Its antigen is still unknown. No base-level quality is on record; no much larger clone is a single base apart.

The donors were healthy, HIV-negative adults with no recently reported acute infections or vaccinations. Every donor was a Caucasian adult living in Nashville, Tennessee, USA. CD4+ T cells were enriched by magnetic negative selection, after which naive cells were positively selected on CD45RA and the negative fraction was taken as the memory subset. Blood was obtained by leukapheresis, after which PBMCs were separated by Ficoll-Histopaque density gradient centrifugation and cryopreserved in liquid nitrogen vapor phase. Purity and quantity of every magnetically sorted T cell population were checked by analytical flow cytometry. From each sorted fraction, genomic DNA was isolated and quantified by UV absorbance on a Nanodrop 2000c. The sample was naive CD4+ T cells from PBMCs. The cell subset or site label, as the study defines it: CD45RA+ positively selected. This TCR was sampled from a man aged 18 to 30 in good health. Some clones in this sample may be carry-over from other donors' samples.

The CDR3 protein: CASSEKGGTEAFF. The nucleotide sequence reads TGTGCCAGCAGTGAAAAAGGGGGGACTGAAGCTTTCTTT. The sequence is built from TRBV6-1 and TRBJ1-1; the D segment could be TRBD1, given 6 matching bases. V lost 2 bases and J lost 5 bases; the stretch between them is 9 bases long. The CDR3 spans 13 residues, from the cysteine through the phenylalanine. Just CDR3 DNA is preserved here, 39 bases in frame from base 1. CDR1 and CDR2 are read off the germline V gene as MNHNS and SASEGT.